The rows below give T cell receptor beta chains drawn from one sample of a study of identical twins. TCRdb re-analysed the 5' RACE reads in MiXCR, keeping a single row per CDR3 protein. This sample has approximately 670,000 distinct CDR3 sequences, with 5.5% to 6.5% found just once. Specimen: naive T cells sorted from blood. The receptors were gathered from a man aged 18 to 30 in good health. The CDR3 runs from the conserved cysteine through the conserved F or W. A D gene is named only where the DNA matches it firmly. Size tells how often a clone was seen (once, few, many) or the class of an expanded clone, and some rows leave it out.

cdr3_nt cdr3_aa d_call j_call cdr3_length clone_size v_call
TGTGCCAGCAGTTATGCGGAGTCGAACACCGGGGAGCTGTTTTTT CASSYAESNTGELFF . TRBJ2-2 15 few TRBV6-5
TGCAGTGCTAGAGATCGCCGGACGGCGGGCGGTCAGCCCCAGCATTTT CSARDRRTAGGQPQHF . TRBJ1-5 16 many TRBV20-1
TGTGCCAGCGACCAGCGGGGGGGGAATGAGCAGTTCTTC CASDQRGGNEQFF TRBD2 TRBJ2-1 13 . TRBV6-1
TGCGCCAGCAGCTTTTGGACTAAAGAGACCCAGTACTTC CASSFWTKETQYF . TRBJ2-5 13 . TRBV5-1
TGTTCGGGCGGGGTGACAGATACGCAGTATTTT CSGGVTDTQYF . TRBJ2-3 11 few TRBV7-8
TGTGCCAGCAGTTACTCGATCGAGTACGAGCAGTACTTC CASSYSIEYEQYF . TRBJ2-7 13 many TRBV6-5
TGTGCCAGTAGTATATCGACTCGGACAGGGGCGACTCAGCCCCAGCATTTT CASSISTRTGATQPQHF TRBD1 TRBJ1-5 17 few TRBV19
TGTGCCAGCAGTTTACGAAGGTACCCCTCAGGGGGGGAGACCCAGTACTTC CASSLRRYPSGGETQYF . TRBJ2-5 17 few TRBV27
TGTGCCAGCAGCCCTAGAGGGATCACTGAAGCTTTCTTT CASSPRGITEAFF . TRBJ1-1 13 many TRBV28
TGTGCCACCGGGGGGGATCAAGAGACCCAGTACTTC CATGGDQETQYF TRBD2 TRBJ2-5 12 many TRBV6-5
TGCGCCAGCAGCTTGGTACTGGGAACGACTGAAGCTTTCTTT CASSLVLGTTEAFF . TRBJ1-1 14 . TRBV5-1
TGTGCCATCAGTCAAACCGGGACAGTTAATAGGCAGTACTTC CAISQTGTVNRQYF TRBD1 TRBJ2-7 14 . TRBV10-3
TGTGCCATCAGTAGGACCCGCGAGGACACTGAAGCTTTCTTT CAISRTREDTEAFF . TRBJ1-1 14 many TRBV10-3